What follows are 31 T cell receptor beta chains derived from one specimen sequenced in a study of T cell changes during pregnancy in multiple sclerosis. Some clones are missing from TCRdb's copy, which holds only in-frame ones; the method was immunoSEQ multiplex PCR. The sample consists of around 73,000 clones, approximately 92% of them appearing once. The sequenced sample was peripheral blood, obtained in the third trimester of pregnancy. These receptors originate from a female donor in good health, enrolled as a control in a pregnancy study.

This chain connects TRBV7-8 to TRBJ2-1; D may be TRBD2 (5 bases). Germline lookup yields CDR1 SGHVS and CDR2 FQNEAQ. V lost 5 bases and J lost 4, with 15 bases in between. The length of the CDR3 is 15 residues. The CDR3 DNA sequence: TGTGCCAGCAGCCTCCCCGGTAGCGCTTACAATGAGCAGTTCTTC. This gives the protein CASSLPGSAYNEQFF. Based on the CDR3 plus reference TRBV7-8 and TRBJ2-1, the full variable domain is GAGVSQSPRYKVAKRGQDVALRCDPISGHVSLFWYQQALGQGPEFLTYFQNEAQLDKSGLPSDRFFAERPEGSVSTLKIQRTQQEDSAVYLCASSLPGSAYNEQFFGPGTRLTVL.

The chain uses TRBV11-3 and TRBJ1-1, with D uncertain. Trimming stripped 1 base from V and 4 bases from J, with 7 bases between. Germline loops: CDR1 SGHNT, CDR2 YENEEA. This CDR3 is built from 13 residues. Here the CDR3 DNA reads TGTGCCAGCAGCTTAGGCGCGAGCACTGAAGCTTTCTTT. This translates into CASSLGASTEAFF.

The chain uses TRBV28 and TRBJ2-7; TRBD2 matches at 15 bases. This CDR3 spans 17 amino acids. CDR1 is MDHEN, CDR2 SYDVKM, per germline. V lost 4 bases and J lost 4; bases outside the gene matches: 8. In DNA, the CDR3 is TGTGCCAGCAGTTCCCGAGCGGGGACTAGCGGGGGGTACGAGCAGTACTTC. Amino acids: CASSSRAGTSGGYEQYF.

The chain joins TRBV5-1 to TRBJ1-1; D may be TRBD1 (5 bases). Trimming shortened V by 2 bases and J by 5 bases, and 13 bases separated the two germline ends. Looked up from germline, CDR1 is SGHRS and CDR2 is YFSETQ. This CDR3 contains 14 residues. CDR3 sequence (DNA): TGCGCCAGCAGCTTTTGGGGCGCAGAGACTGAAGCTTTCTTT. This translates into CASSFWGAETEAFF. The full variable domain, its missing parts supplied by reference TRBV5-1 and TRBJ1-1, is KAGVTQTPRYLIKTRGQQVTLSCSPISGHRSVSWYQQTPGQGLQFLFEYFSETQRNKGNFPGRFSGRQFSNSRSEMNVSTLELGDSALYLCASSFWGAETEAFFGQGTRLTVV.

This clone has just one count. The chain links TRBV4-1 to TRBJ2-3, with a weak D call TRBD2 (5 bases). The CDR3 totals 18 residues. Per the germline V gene, CDR1 is MGHRA and CDR2 is YSYEKL. V was shortened by 1 base and J by 5 bases, with 22 bases between the two germline ends. The CDR3 reads CASSQAPPIRREGDTQYF. As DNA, the CDR3 is TGCGCCAGCAGCCAAGCTCCCCCTATCCGACGGGAAGGAGATACGCAGTATTTT.

CDR3 DNA: TGTGCCAGCAGCCAGGACAGGGAGGCCGGGGAGCTGTTTTTT. Encoded protein: CASSQDREAGELFF. The V gene is TRBV5-8, the J gene TRBJ2-2; 8 bases map to TRBD1. CDR1 and CDR2 from the germline V gene are SGHTS and YDEGEE. V was pared by 4 bases and J by 6 bases, with 5 bases of the junction left unmatched. The CDR3 consists of 14 residues.

The genes are TRBV5-4 and TRBJ2-3; possibly TRBD2 for D (6 bases). This CDR3 contains 16 residues. Germline CDR1 reads SGHNT; CDR2 reads YYREEE (reference sequence). Between the trimmed V and J ends, which lost 4 bases and 0 bases, there was a span of 15 bases. The CDR3 nucleotides are TGTGCCAGCAGCGTAACGTGGGGGGTTAGCACAGATACGCAGTATTTT. Its protein is CASSVTWGVSTDTQYF.

The chain joins TRBV5-6 to TRBJ2-1; TRBD1 is a possible D gene (6 bases). CDR1 is SGHDT and CDR2 is YYEEEE in the germline V gene. The ends were cut back, 1 base at V and 9 bases at J, with 11 bases in the middle. The CDR3 consists of 13 residues. CDR3 DNA: TGTGCCAGCAGCTTGTCTGGCAGGGGTGAGCAGTTCTTC. Residues: CASSLSGRGEQFF.

The chain employs TRBV6-1 and TRBJ1-5, with D unresolved. The CDR3 runs to 14 residues. CDR1 and CDR2 from the germline V gene are MNHNS and SASEGT. Trimming took off 2 bases at V and 0 bases at J, with 5 bases between the two ends. CDR3 amino acids: CASSERDSNQPQHF. For the CDR3, the DNA is TGTGCCAGCAGTGAACGGGATAGCAATCAGCCCCAGCATTTT.

This clone was detected only a few times. The V gene is TRBV7-2, the J gene TRBJ1-2, with D maybe TRBD1 (6 bases). The germline V gene has CDR1 SGHTA and CDR2 FQGNSA. The CDR3 loop spans 16 amino acids. V lost 5 bases and J lost 2, with 18 bases in between. The CDR3 spells CASSPAGGPSNYGYTF. CDR3 DNA sequence: TGTGCCAGCAGCCCGGCCGGGGGGCCATCCAACTATGGCTACACCTTC. The full variable domain, with the rest looked up from reference TRBV7-2 and TRBJ1-2, is GAGVSQSPSNKVTEKGKDVELRCDPISGHTALYWYRQSLGQGLEFLIYFQGNSAPDKSGLPSDRFSAERTGGSVSTLTIQRTQQEDSAVYLCASSPAGGPSNYGYTFGSGTRLTVV.

The CDR3 is CAWSVAGGSGNQPQHF. The CDR3 DNA sequence: TGTGCCTGGAGTGTCGCAGGGGGCTCGGGCAATCAGCCCCAGCATTTT. The chain combines TRBV30 with TRBJ1-5, with 8 bases matching TRBD1. J gave up 2 bases and V 0 bases, and 6 bases lay outside the gene matches. Germline V gene sequence: CDR1 GTSNPN, CDR2 SVGIG (reference sequence). The CDR3 has 16 residues.

In this sample, this clone turned up once. This CDR3 is CASSLGGMGGRIEQYF. In DNA form, the CDR3 reads TGTGCCAGCAGCTTAGGGGGTATGGGGGGGAGGATCGAGCAGTACTTC. The rearrangement uses TRBV7-8 and TRBJ2-7, with 7 bases lining up with TRBD2. The V and J ends lost 1 base and 6 bases, in that order; junction bases with no gene match: 12. CDR1 and CDR2 from the germline V gene are SGHVS and FQNEAQ. The CDR3 is 16 amino acids.

The chain has TRBV27 and TRBJ2-3; TRBD2 matches 7 bases. CDR3 length: 14 amino acids. The V gene's germline CDR1 is MNHEY and CDR2 SMNVEV (reference sequence). Trimming took 4 bases from V and 4 from J; bases not matched to a gene: 5. The CDR3 protein is CASSSGLVADTQYF. CDR3 nucleotides: TGTGCCAGCAGTTCCGGACTAGTAGCAGATACGCAGTATTTT.

The V gene is TRBV11-2, the J gene TRBJ1-5, with 8 bases matching TRBD1. This CDR3 is 18 amino acids long. Trimming took 5 bases from V and 3 from J; bases not matched to a gene: 15. Germline V gene sequence: CDR1 SGHAT, CDR2 FQNNGV. The CDR3 DNA follows: TGTGCCAGCAGCCACAACGAACAGGGGGGAAGTGACAATCAGCCCCAGCATTTT. This encodes CASSHNEQGGSDNQPQHF.

The count of this clone is one. This sequence joins TRBV5-5 and TRBJ2-3; no firm D call. V shed 0 bases and J shed 6 bases, with 11 bases lying between them. The CDR3 has 14 residues. Germline-derived CDR1 and CDR2 are SGHKS and YYEKEE (reference sequence). CDR3 loop: CASSLATPTDTQYF. Written as DNA, the CDR3 is TGTGCCAGCAGCTTGGCTACGCCTACGGATACGCAGTATTTT.

The rearrangement links TRBV12-5 to TRBJ2-6, with D possibly matching TRBD2 (5 bases). The length of the CDR3 is 18 residues. Trimming took 2 bases from V and 0 from J, leaving 14 bases between them. Germline assignment: CDR1 LGHNT and CDR2 FRNRAP. CDR3 sequence reads: CASGLSGRGRSGANVLTF. CDR3 sequence (DNA): TGTGCTAGTGGTTTGAGCGGCCGAGGTCGCTCTGGGGCCAACGTCCTGACTTTC.

The chain carries TRBV6-6 and TRBJ1-1; a weak D match, TRBD1 (5 bases). The V gene lost 8 bases and the J gene lost 1 base, with 11 bases spanning the gap. There are 13 residues in the CDR3. CDR1 and CDR2 (germline): MNHNY, SVGAGI (reference sequence). CDR3 nucleotide sequence: TGTGCCAGCGAAGGGGTTAGGAACACTGAAGCTTTCTTT. Its protein product is CASEGVRNTEAFF.

This chain links TRBV27 with TRBJ2-3, with D possibly being TRBD1 (5 bases). The germline CDR1 and CDR2 sequences are MNHEY and SMNVEV (reference sequence). The CDR3 covers 17 residues. The germline V and J ends were trimmed by 5 bases and 0 bases, with 18 bases remaining between them. The CDR3 protein is CASSRRRTIDSTDTQYF. DNA for the CDR3: TGTGCCAGCAGTCGACGACGGACAATCGATAGCACAGATACGCAGTATTTT.

This rearrangement joins TRBV11-2 to TRBJ2-7; 13 bases align to TRBD2. Germline V gives CDR1 SGHAT, CDR2 FQNNGV. The trim removed 0 bases at V and 5 bases at J, leaving 4 bases unmatched. The CDR3 is made up of 16 amino acids. CDR3 region: CASSLELAGGLNEQYF. CDR3 bases: TGTGCCAGCAGCTTAGAACTAGCGGGAGGGCTGAACGAGCAGTACTTC.

This clone occurred once. This chain connects TRBV23-1 to TRBJ2-1; tentative D call: TRBD1 (6 bases). TRBV23-1 is classed as an ORF, of uncertain function. The V end was cut by 10 bases, the J end by 0 bases, with 10 bases between. The CDR3 runs to 13 residues. CDR3 bases: TGCGCCAACGACAGGAGCTCCTACAATGAGCAGTTCTTC. It specifies CANDRSSYNEQFF.

The rearrangement joins TRBV5-5 to TRBJ1-1; D unresolved. Per the germline V gene, CDR1 is SGHKS and CDR2 is YYEKEE (reference sequence). V dropped 0 bases and J dropped 2 bases, with 17 bases sitting between them. This CDR3 spans 17 amino acids. The CDR3 sequence: CASSLDGVVEINTEAFF. CDR3 nucleotide sequence: TGTGCCAGCAGCTTGGACGGGGTGGTAGAAATAAACACTGAAGCTTTCTTT.

The chain recombines TRBV28 with TRBJ2-1; 9 bases agree with TRBD1. Trimming removed 3 bases from V and 1 base from J; junction bases left unmatched: 1. Germline V CDR1 and CDR2: MDHEN, SYDVKM. The CDR3 consists of 15 residues. The CDR3 DNA reads TGTGCCAGCAGTTTGGACAGGGGATCCTACAATGAGCAGTTCTTC. It yields the protein CASSLDRGSYNEQFF.

V gene TRBV27 combines with J gene TRBJ1-5; D unresolved. V was trimmed by 6 bases and J by 0 bases, leaving 6 bases between them. Looked up from germline, CDR1 is MNHEY and CDR2 is SMNVEV (reference sequence). This CDR3 has 13 residues. The CDR3 DNA follows: TGTGCCAGCAGCTGGGCTAGCAATCAGCCCCAGCATTTT. Translating it yields CASSWASNQPQHF.

The sample holds one count of this clone. J is TRBJ2-3 and V is TRBV4-3, with 11 bases fitting TRBD2. This CDR3 has 15 residues. The ends lost 4 bases at V and 3 bases at J; junction bases unmatched: 3. Germline V gives CDR1 LGHNA, CDR2 YSLEER. CDR3 nucleotide sequence: TGCGCCAGCAGCCTGAGGACTAGCGGGACAGATACGCAGTATTTT. It is translated as CASSLRTSGTDTQYF.

The chain joins TRBV7-2 to TRBJ2-7, with a weak D call TRBD2 (5 bases). Looked up from germline, CDR1 is SGHTA and CDR2 is FQGNSA. This CDR3 is built from 15 residues. Trimming cost V 3 bases and J 3 bases, with 15 bases left between them. The CDR3 sequence is CASSLPPAELYEQYF. CDR3 bases: TGTGCCAGCAGCTTGCCCCCAGCGGAACTCTACGAGCAGTACTTC.

The chain has TRBV4-3 and TRBJ2-3, with 7 bases identical to TRBD2. CDR3 size: 18 residues. In germline, CDR1 is LGHNA, CDR2 YSLEER. V lost 1 base, J lost 1 base, and 11 bases stayed unmatched. The CDR3 is CASSQVRESGIGTDTQYF. The CDR3 region has the DNA TGCGCCAGCAGCCAAGTACGGGAGAGCGGGATAGGCACAGATACGCAGTATTTT.

The J gene is TRBJ1-5, the V gene TRBV13, with D hard to call. Between the trimmed V and J ends, which lost 4 bases and 0 bases, there was a span of 10 bases. The CDR3 runs to 15 residues. CDR1 is PRHDT and CDR2 is FYEKMQ in the germline V gene (reference sequence). CDR3 DNA: TGTGCCAGCAGCTCCCGACAACATAGCAATCAGCCCCAGCATTTT. Translating it yields CASSSRQHSNQPQHF.

The sample holds one count of this clone. This chain links TRBV4-1 with TRBJ2-7, with 9 nucleotides matching TRBD1. CDR3 size: 15 residues. J lost 5 bases, V lost 6 bases, and 11 bases had no gene match. The germline V gene encodes CDR1 MGHRA and CDR2 YSYEKL. The CDR3 reads CASRRSGTGSNEQYF. Written as DNA, the CDR3 is TGCGCCAGCAGGCGTTCCGGGACAGGGTCTAACGAGCAGTACTTC.

V usage is TRBV7-2 and J usage is TRBJ2-1, with D possibly matching TRBD2 (5 bases). The CDR3 extends over 11 amino acids. CDR1 is SGHTA, CDR2 FQGNSA, per germline. The V and J ends lost 8 bases and 12 bases respectively, with 14 bases between them. This CDR3 is CASPSGSVQFF. The CDR3 coding sequence is TGTGCCAGCCCCTCGGGATCGGTGCAGTTCTTC.

This chain links TRBV11-2 with TRBJ2-5; D is unresolved. The CDR3 length is 15 residues. CDR1 is SGHAT, CDR2 FQNNGV, per germline. Trimming removed 5 bases from V and 1 base from J, with 14 bases in between. For the CDR3, the DNA is TGTGCCAGCAGCCCCCTCATGAGACTCCAAGAGACCCAGTACTTC. This translates into CASSPLMRLQETQYF.

The chain carries TRBV19 and TRBJ1-3; no definite D call. The germline gives CDR1 LNHDA, CDR2 SQIVND (reference sequence). This CDR3 has 14 amino acids. The ends were cut back, 3 bases at V and 2 bases at J, with 8 bases in the middle. The CDR3 loop reads CASSIRVAGNTIYF. CDR3 DNA sequence: TGTGCCAGTAGTATCCGGGTCGCTGGAAACACCATATATTTT.